This TCR beta chain emerged from a study of cytomegalovirus exposure and HLA in healthy donors. Study background: Earlier work reported about 110 million unique TCR beta sequences from about 200 million T cells. Across 350 to 500 genotyped donors, 65% to 90% landed in the Caucasian-associated ancestry cluster.

In the PCR, 60 Vbeta and 13 Jbeta primers were used. Here immunoSEQ multiplex PCR was the method, and the copy in TCRdb shows in-frame clones only, minus some. The sample shows 110,000 to 150,000 clones, 55% to 85% of them seen only once. Findings and limits, study-wide: TCR beta sequences reportedly predicted most subjects' HLA-A and HLA-B alleles accurately. Sequencing likely caused a cluster of highly shared sequence variants.

The count of this clone is one. What it binds is not known. Germline V CDR1 and CDR2: SGHTA, FQGTGA. This CDR3 is 16 amino acids long. V gave up 1 base and J gave up 6 bases; unmatched junction bases: 7. This TCR was recovered from a man aged 40-49 years in good health and CMV-seronegative. The chain joins TRBV7-3 to TRBJ2-2; TRBD2 matches at 8 bases. Sample: PBMCs. For the CDR3, the DNA is TGTGCCAGCAGCTTAAGTGTAGCGGGGAAATCCGGGGAGCTGTTTTTT. Its protein is CASSLSVAGKSGELFF.